This T cell receptor (beta chain) was sequenced in a study of T cells in Graves' hyperthyroidism and ophthalmopathy. Overall study findings and caveats: Through a model of 13 V-J features, ophthalmopathy was separated from stable hyperthyroidism. A median about 6 months before onset, the model predicted ophthalmopathy.

This clonotype was picked up many times. The antigen is not known. Amplified TCR beta CDR3 regions derived from RNA transcripts. Using the HTBI primer set, a first-round RT-PCR was run on the TCR CDR3. Each CDR3 protein gets one entry after TCRdb re-called the multiplex PCR reads with MiXCR. Of approximately 600,000 distinct CDR3 sequences in the sample, 11% to 15% are singletons; the top ten hold around 7%. Ophthalmopathy cases scored 3 or more on the Clinical Activity Score and 4 or more on NOSPECS grade, with duration below 3 months. Each 10 ml fresh peripheral blood draw supplied the PBMCs. J was trimmed by 4 bases and V by 5 bases; bases with no gene match: 8. Germline V lookup: CDR1 DFQATT, CDR2 SNEGSKA (reference sequence). The length of the CDR3 is 15 residues.

This chain links TRBV20-1 with TRBJ2-3; TRBD2 matches at 11 bases. This sequence was found in a woman younger than 30 with Graves' ophthalmopathy. Specimen: blood. CDR3 nucleotide sequence: TGCAGTGCTGGAGGTACTAGCGGGAGAGCAGATACGCAGTATTTT. Amino acids: CSAGGTSGRADTQYF.